The 23 T cell receptor beta chains reported below all come from one sample, sequenced in a study of blood T cell repertoires in COVID-19. Sequencing used immunoSEQ multiplex PCR; TCRdb keeps in-frame clones, though not all of them. This repertoire shows over 85,000 clones, around 84% found once; its top ten account for 20% to 30%. Specimen: peripheral blood. The source is a man between 60 and 70 years old with acute or convalescent COVID-19.

This chain joins TRBV30 and TRBJ2-7, with TRBD1 matching 9 bases. This CDR3 has 14 amino acids. Germline V gene lookup returns CDR1 GTSNPN and CDR2 SVGIG (reference sequence). V gave up 4 bases and J gave up 3 bases; unmatched junction bases: 7. Written as DNA, the CDR3 is TGTGCCTGGACCAGGAGACAGGGGGTCTACGAGCAGTACTTC. This encodes CAWTRRQGVYEQYF.

This clone was detected once. The chain combines TRBV5-1 with TRBJ1-1, with D perhaps matching TRBD1 (5 bases). Germline V lookup: CDR1 SGHRS, CDR2 YFSETQ. The CDR3 sequence is 12 residues long. With 0 bases removed from V and 7 bases from J, the gap between germline ends came to 7 bases. CDR3 DNA: TGCGCCAGCAGCTTGGAGGGGTATGAAGCTTTCTTT. It yields the protein CASSLEGYEAFF. The entire variable domain, with the rest obtained from reference TRBV5-1 and TRBJ1-1, is as follows: KAGVTQTPRYLIKTRGQQVTLSCSPISGHRSVSWYQQTPGQGLQFLFEYFSETQRNKGNFPGRFSGRQFSNSRSEMNVSTLELGDSALYLCASSLEGYEAFFGQGTRLTVV.

V gene TRBV23-1 combines with J gene TRBJ1-6; D is undetermined. TRBV23-1 has ORF status, its function being uncertain. V dropped 4 bases and J dropped 0 bases, with 10 bases sitting between them. The CDR3 has 16 amino acids. The CDR3 here is CASSRRESSYNSPLHF. The DNA for the CDR3 is TGCGCCAGCAGTCGGAGAGAAAGCTCCTATAATTCACCCCTCCACTTT.

This sequence joins TRBV2 and TRBJ1-6; D ambiguous. This CDR3 is 13 amino acids long. Germline values: CDR1 SNHLY, CDR2 FYNNEI. V was cut by 1 base and J by 8 bases, with 6 bases left in between. The CDR3 DNA is TGTGCCAGCAGTGAAGAACAGCATTCACCCCTCCACTTT. This codes for CASSEEQHSPLHF.

The V and J genes are TRBV4-1 and TRBJ2-1, with 9 bases fitting TRBD1. CDR1 and CDR2 (germline): MGHRA, YSYEKL. The CDR3 is 16 residues long. Germline trimming cut 5 bases from V and 3 bases from J; bases unmatched to any gene: 8. Here the CDR3 reads CASSTRRDRVYNEQFF. The CDR3, as DNA: TGCGCCAGCAGCACTCGCCGGGACAGGGTCTACAATGAGCAGTTCTTC.

The genes are TRBV9 and TRBJ2-5, with a tentative D call TRBD1 (6 bases). Trimming cost V 3 bases and J 3 bases, with 15 bases left between them. The CDR3 totals 15 residues. Per the germline V gene, CDR1 is SGDLS and CDR2 is YYNGEE. CDR3 region: CASSESPTGEETQYF. CDR3 nucleotide sequence: TGTGCCAGCAGCGAATCCCCGACAGGAGAAGAGACCCAGTACTTC. Supplemented by reference TRBV9 and TRBJ2-5, the full variable domain reads DSGVTQTPKHLITATGQRVTLRCSPRSGDLSVYWYQQSLDQGLQFLIQYYNGEERAKGNILERFSAQQFPDLHSELNLSSLELGDSALYFCASSESPTGEETQYFGPGTRLLVL.

This sequence joins TRBV18 and TRBJ1-5, with 7 bases aligning to TRBD1. The CDR3 sequence is 16 residues long. Germline values: CDR1 KGHSH, CDR2 LQKENI. V shed 2 bases, J shed 4 bases, and the junction held 8 bases outside the gene matches. The CDR3 loop is CASSPSILQGNQPQHF. CDR3 sequence (DNA): TGTGCCAGCTCACCAAGTATCTTACAGGGGAATCAGCCCCAGCATTTT. The entire variable domain, with the rest obtained from reference TRBV18 and TRBJ1-5, is as follows: NAGVMQNPRHLVRRRGQEARLRCSPMKGHSHVYWYRQLPEEGLKFMVYLQKENIIDESGMPKERFSAEFPKEGPSILRIQQVVRGDSAAYFCASSPSILQGNQPQHFGDGTRLSIL.

The chain combines TRBV2 with TRBJ2-4; D might be TRBD1 (7 bases). V lost 0 bases, J lost 2 bases, and 11 bases lay in between. Germline values: CDR1 SNHLY, CDR2 FYNNEI. This CDR3 comprises 16 residues. CDR3 loop: CASSEASGGTKNIQYF. The CDR3 coding sequence is TGTGCCAGCAGTGAAGCATCAGGGGGGACCAAAAACATTCAGTACTTC. Full variable domain (rest looked up from reference TRBV2 and TRBJ2-4): EPEVTQTPSHQVTQMGQEVILRCVPISNHLYFYWYRQILGQKVEFLVSFYNNEISEKSEIFDDQFSVERPDGSNFTLKIRSTKLEDSAMYFCASSEASGGTKNIQYFGAGTRLSVL.

V usage is TRBV27 and J usage is TRBJ2-4; tentative D call: TRBD1 (5 bases). The CDR3 has 15 residues. Germline V CDR1 and CDR2: MNHEY, SMNVEV (reference sequence). V lost 8 bases and J 7 bases, leaving 21 bases between the germline ends. CDR3 coding DNA: TGTGCCAGCCGGTTCTCGAGCTCGAAGGGGAACATTCAGTACTTC. Residues: CASRFSSSKGNIQYF.

CDR3 bases: TGTGCCAGCAGTCTCCTATCTGAAGCTTTCTTT. It specifies CASSLLSEAFF. The chain combines TRBV7-2 with TRBJ1-1; unclear D gene. V lost 6 bases, J lost 6 bases, and 8 bases lay in between. Germline lookup yields CDR1 SGHTA and CDR2 FQGNSA. This CDR3 contains 11 residues.

This chain links TRBV21-1 with TRBJ2-5; the table assigns TRBD2, which was not confirmed against the DNA. TRBV21-1 is classified as a pseudogene. The CDR3 covers 13 residues. The CDR3 DNA follows: TGTGCCAGCAGCAAAGGGGGGGACGAGACCCAGTACTTC. Translation gives CASSKGGDETQYF.

This clone was detected once. V and J are TRBV7-2 and TRBJ2-3; 12 bases are shared with TRBD2. The V gene's germline CDR1 is SGHTA and CDR2 FQGNSA. CDR3 length: 17 amino acids. V was pared by 1 base and J by 1 base, with 3 bases of the junction left unmatched. This CDR3 reads CASSLGLAGGRTDTQYF. For the CDR3, the DNA is TGTGCCAGCAGCTTAGGGCTAGCGGGGGGGCGCACAGATACGCAGTATTTT. Together with reference TRBV7-2 and TRBJ2-3, the CDR3 gives the full variable domain: GAGVSQSPSNKVTEKGKDVELRCDPISGHTALYWYRQSLGQGLEFLIYFQGNSAPDKSGLPSDRFSAERTGGSVSTLTIQRTQQEDSAVYLCASSLGLAGGRTDTQYFGPGTRLTVL.

This rearrangement joins TRBV28 to TRBJ1-4; D unresolved. V dropped 3 bases and J dropped 8 bases, with 4 bases sitting between them. In germline, CDR1 is MDHEN, CDR2 SYDVKM. This CDR3 is built from 11 residues. CDR3 residues: CASSLREKLFF. CDR3 nucleotides: TGTGCCAGCAGTTTGAGGGAAAAACTGTTTTTT.

This rearrangement joins TRBV19 to TRBJ1-4; D possibly corresponds to TRBD1 (5 bases). V gave up 3 bases and J gave up 5 bases, with 16 bases separating them. CDR3 length: 16 amino acids. From germline, CDR1 is LNHDA and CDR2 SQIVND (reference sequence). The CDR3 protein is CASSMAGNKGNEKLFF. Written as DNA, the CDR3 is TGTGCCAGTAGTATGGCAGGGAATAAGGGAAATGAAAAACTGTTTTTT.

This clone was observed a handful of times. This chain joins TRBV20-1 and TRBJ1-1; D gene unclear. Looked up from germline, CDR1 is DFQATT and CDR2 is SNEGSKA (reference sequence). This CDR3 is built from 11 residues. The CDR3 coding sequence is TGCAGCGGCGGGAAGGACACTGAAGCTTTCTTT. It translates to CSGGKDTEAFF.

This clone was picked up a small number of times. The V call is TRBV11-2, the J call TRBJ1-6, with a possible D match to TRBD1 (5 bases). V lost 0 bases, J lost 0 bases, and 18 bases lay in between. The CDR3 is made up of 20 amino acids. The V gene's germline CDR1 is SGHAT and CDR2 FQNNGV. CDR3 nucleotides: TGTGCCAGCAGCTTAGAGGGGGGGGGACCTCGGAGCTCCTATAATTCACCCCTCCACTTT. It yields the protein CASSLEGGGPRSSYNSPLHF.

V gene TRBV2 combines with J gene TRBJ2-7, with D possibly TRBD2 on 6 matching bases. Germline V gene lookup returns CDR1 SNHLY and CDR2 FYNNEI. V was clipped by 7 bases and J by 3 bases, with 10 bases between them. This CDR3 is 12 amino acids long. The DNA of the CDR3 is TGTGCCAGCACTCTTAGCGGCTACGAGCAGTACGTC. This codes for CASTLSGYEQYV.

The chain has TRBV7-2 and TRBJ2-1; TRBD2 is a possible D gene (7 bases). Germline values: CDR1 SGHTA, CDR2 FQGNSA. Trimming left V 5 bases short and J 8 bases short, with 19 bases between. The CDR3 is 15 amino acids. The DNA of the CDR3 is TGTGCCAGCAGCACGCGGGGGCCCACCGGGGATGAGCAGTTCTTC. This codes for CASSTRGPTGDEQFF.

The V gene is TRBV4-1, the J gene TRBJ1-2, with TRBD1 as a possible D gene (5 bases). This CDR3 has 14 amino acids. Germline values: CDR1 MGHRA, CDR2 YSYEKL. The ends were cut back, 2 bases at V and 3 bases at J, with 10 bases in the middle. CDR3 protein: CASSQPDRDYGYTF. CDR3 DNA sequence: TGCGCCAGCAGCCAACCAGACAGAGACTATGGCTACACCTTC.

The chain couples TRBV15 to TRBJ2-3; D is undetermined. Per germline, CDR1 LNHNV and CDR2 YYDKDF (reference sequence). The V end was cut by 0 bases, the J end by 6 bases, with 7 bases between. The CDR3 consists of 13 residues. The CDR3 reads CATSRDMRDTQYF. The CDR3 region has the DNA TGTGCCACCAGCAGAGATATGAGGGATACGCAGTATTTT.

This chain uses TRBV4-3 with TRBJ1-5; D possibly corresponds to TRBD1 (6 bases). The germline CDR1 and CDR2 sequences are LGHNA and YSLEER. V lost 4 bases, J lost 4 bases, and 11 bases lay in between. The length of the CDR3 is 14 residues. The CDR3 spells CASSRDTGNQPQHF. Here the CDR3 DNA reads TGCGCCAGCAGCCGGGACACCGGGAATCAGCCCCAGCATTTT.

The chain combines TRBV6-4 with TRBJ1-6, with 8 positions matching TRBD1. There are 15 residues in the CDR3. Germline trimming cut 2 bases from V and 10 bases from J; bases unmatched to any gene: 7. Per the germline V gene, CDR1 is MRHNA and CDR2 is SNTAGT. CDR3 nucleotide sequence: TGTGCCAGCAGTGACGGGTCAGGGGGCAAGTCACCCCTCCACTTT. The encoded protein is CASSDGSGGKSPLHF.

This clone has more than one count but fewer than ten. This chain connects TRBV18 to TRBJ2-3, with 9 bases that match TRBD1. V lost 3 bases, J lost 3 bases, and 10 bases stayed unmatched. Germline values: CDR1 KGHSH, CDR2 LQKENI. This CDR3 spans 17 amino acids. The CDR3 DNA reads TGTGCCAGCTCACCGCGGGGACAGGGAGTTGGTACAGATACGCAGTATTTT. It encodes CASSPRGQGVGTDTQYF.